The following is a T cell receptor (beta chain) sequence with its context. Its antigen is unknown. UMIs were added to TCR cDNA along with a universal primer site when it was made by 5'RACE template switching. TCRdb re-called the 5' RACE reads with MiXCR, one entry per CDR3 protein. The repertoire holds some 500,000 distinct CDR3 sequences, about 13% seen once, with around 15% in the top ten. Germline V gives CDR1 SGHRS, CDR2 YFSETQ. J was trimmed by 5 bases and V by 3 bases; bases with no gene match: 5. The CDR3 loop spans 14 amino acids. This specimen comes from a study of T cells after yellow fever vaccination. Looking at the study overall: SMART-Seq v4 Ultra Low Input served to prepare low-cell-number fractions.

Whole-study results and caveats: Of the clonotypes, a small share occurred in both CD4 and CD8 compartments. Reappearance after the booster was observed for most primary-vaccination clones (roughly 97% CD4, about 91% CD8).

Sample: PBMCs, taken on the day of the yellow fever booster vaccination. The sequence was obtained from a man younger than 45 who received the YFV17D yellow fever vaccine. The chain is built from TRBV5-1 and TRBJ1-5; 7 bases are shared with TRBD1. The chain's CDR3 is CASSWGTGDQPQHF. The CDR3, as DNA: TGCGCCAGCAGCTGGGGTACAGGGGATCAGCCCCAGCATTTT.